The sample holds a few counts of the clone carrying this TCR beta chain. The CDR3 runs to 14 residues. Trimming shortened V by 1 base and J by 8 bases, and 14 bases separated the two germline ends. The germline V gene has CDR1 SEHNR and CDR2 FQNEAQ (reference sequence). This specimen belongs to a study of immune cell composition in non-small cell lung cancer. Generated by immunoSEQ multiplex PCR, the TCRdb table keeps only in-frame clones and is missing some. The sample lists 2,400 or so clones; 74% were seen once. The same data also went into a second study, on CD4 T cells in lung cancer. That investigation notes: Neoantigen-specific CD4+ T-cell clones and TCRs were isolated from blood. Patients had adenocarcinoma or squamous carcinoma and were aged 60 to 69. Before blood donation, patients had received platinum chemotherapy among other treatments. Some blood responses might reflect in vitro priming of naive T cells.

This receptor was identified in a human donor with non-small cell lung cancer. Input material: lung tumor tissue. J is TRBJ1-2 and V is TRBV7-9; D is perhaps TRBD1 (5 bases). CDR3 amino acids: CASSLGHGQSGYTF. CDR3 in DNA: TGTGCCAGCAGCTTAGGTCATGGACAATCCGGCTACACCTTC.